This TCR beta chain was observed in a study of identical twins. Unique molecular identifiers were present on the cDNA, which also gained a universal primer site by template switching. One entry per CDR3 protein results from TCRdb running MiXCR on the 5' RACE reads. The sample yields over 600,000 distinct CDR3 sequences, about 20% seen once. This clonotype was counted a few times. V was trimmed by 9 bases and J by 6 bases, leaving 10 bases between them. Germline CDR1 MNHEY, CDR2 SVGAGI. The CDR3 sequence is 11 residues long. The same data also went into a second study, on T cells expressing NK-cell markers. Per that study: CD3+CD56+NKG2C+, CD3+CD56+NKG2C- and CD3+CD56-NKG2C+ T cells, once sorted, supplied the TCR beta repertoires.

Sequenced input: PBMCs. The TCR sequence derives from a young woman in good health. V usage is TRBV6-5 and J usage is TRBJ2-3; no clear D. CDR3 nucleotides: TGTGCCAGTCCAGTAACCGATACGCAGTATTTT. Its protein product is CASPVTDTQYF.